A single sample gave rise to the 23 T cell receptor beta chains below, sequenced in a study of post-analysis software for immune sequencing data. Study-level points and caveats: Patients showed TRBV5-6, TRBV5-1 and TRBV20-1 among five TRBV segments more frequent than in controls.

What these receptors recognize is not known. The library was made from cDNA and included unique molecular identifiers. TCRdb reprocessed the PCR reads with MiXCR, giving one entry per CDR3 protein. The profile covers roughly 400,000 distinct CDR3 sequences, with about 40% appearing a single time and around 8% taken by the ten largest. Sequenced: blood. The receptor source for this set is a girl aged 2 to 10 with multiple sclerosis.

The chain couples TRBV29-1 to TRBJ2-3; TRBD2 might be the D (6 bases). The CDR3 runs to 13 residues. V lost 4 bases to trimming and J lost 1 base, with 9 bases between them. Germline CDR1 is SQVTM and CDR2 is ANQGSEA. CDR3 DNA sequence: TGCAGCGTTGGGGACTTGGGCACAGATACGCAGTATTTT. This encodes CSVGDLGTDTQYF.

This clonotype was picked up a small number of times. The V and J genes are TRBV27 and TRBJ1-4; D not certain. The V end was cut by 5 bases, the J end by 7 bases, with 8 bases between. This CDR3 region has 12 residues. The germline V gene encodes CDR1 MNHEY and CDR2 SMNVEV (reference sequence). The CDR3 DNA follows: TGTGCCAGCAGTCGTATAGGTGAAAAACTGTTTTTT. Amino acids: CASSRIGEKLFF.

In this sample, this clonotype turned up a few times. This chain connects TRBV27 to TRBJ2-3, with 16 bases fitting TRBD2. The CDR3 contains 19 residues. From germline, CDR1 is MNHEY and CDR2 SMNVEV (reference sequence). V lost 7 bases to trimming and J lost 3 bases; unmatched junction nucleotides: 13. The CDR3 DNA follows: TGTGCCAGCAAGTGGCAGGGACTAGCGGGAGGGAAGGGAACAGATACGCAGTATTTT. This gives the protein CASKWQGLAGGKGTDTQYF.

This sequence joins TRBV7-2 and TRBJ2-3; 7 bases agree with TRBD2. Germline loops: CDR1 SGHTA, CDR2 FQGNSA. The CDR3 runs 17 residues. V was clipped by 5 bases and J by 6 bases; unmatched bases: 17. CDR3 sequence: CASSPNVRTSRWDTQYF. The CDR3 bases are TGTGCCAGCAGCCCGAATGTTAGGACTAGTCGGTGGGATACGCAGTATTTT.

The genes are TRBV5-1 and TRBJ1-4; D is undetermined. Germline V gene data show CDR1 as SGHRS and CDR2 as YFSETQ. Trimming cost V 0 bases and J 6 bases, with 12 bases left between them. This CDR3 contains 15 residues. The CDR3 reads CASSLDWRFDEKLFF. The CDR3 nucleotides are TGCGCCAGCAGCTTGGATTGGCGTTTTGATGAAAAACTGTTTTTT.

This clonotype was found a few times. The gene calls are TRBV12-3 or TRBV12-4 and TRBJ1-2, with 8 bases that match TRBD1. J was trimmed by 6 bases and V by 4 bases; bases with no gene match: 7. This CDR3 is 14 amino acids long. CDR3 loop: CASSSPQGANGYTF. The CDR3 DNA reads TGTGCCAGCAGTTCCCCTCAGGGGGCGAATGGCTACACCTTC.

Only a few counts were recorded for this clonotype. The chain recombines TRBV20-1 with TRBJ2-3; D is unresolved. CDR1 and CDR2 (germline): DFQATT, SNEGSKA (reference sequence). The CDR3 loop spans 15 amino acids. The V and J ends lost 3 bases and 0 bases respectively, with 13 bases between them. CDR3: CSARGARASTDTQYF. CDR3 coding DNA: TGCAGTGCTAGGGGCGCCCGTGCTAGCACAGATACGCAGTATTTT.

This clonotype has only a few counts. This rearrangement joins TRBV7-2 to TRBJ2-1; tentative D call: TRBD1 (6 bases). Trimming stripped 2 bases from V and 5 bases from J, with 19 bases between. Germline lookup yields CDR1 SGHTA and CDR2 FQGNSA. There are 17 residues in the CDR3. CDR3 nucleotides: TGTGCCAGCAGCTTATTTTGGTTGTGGACAGATAACAATGAGCAGTTCTTC. Translation gives CASSLFWLWTDNNEQFF.

The chain has TRBV5-1 and TRBJ1-4; 8 bases map to TRBD1. The CDR3 totals 16 residues. Germline V lookup: CDR1 SGHRS, CDR2 YFSETQ. V gave up 3 bases and J gave up 3 bases; unmatched junction bases: 7. DNA of the CDR3: TGCGCCAGCAGCTCAGGCCGACAGGGGCCTAATGAAAAACTGTTTTTT. This codes for CASSSGRQGPNEKLFF. Supplemented by reference TRBV5-1 and TRBJ1-4, the full variable domain reads KAGVTQTPRYLIKTRGQQVTLSCSPISGHRSVSWYQQTPGQGLQFLFEYFSETQRNKGNFPGRFSGRQFSNSRSEMNVSTLELGDSALYLCASSSGRQGPNEKLFFGSGTQLSVL.

This clonotype was seen only once. This chain connects TRBV4-1 to TRBJ2-3; D gene ambiguous. Germline CDR1 reads MGHRA; CDR2 reads YSYEKL. Trimming pared 0 bases from V and 3 bases from J, leaving 10 bases between. This CDR3 is 15 amino acids long. CDR3 amino acids: CASSQDFAGTDTQYF. The CDR3 DNA follows: TGCGCCAGCAGCCAAGATTTTGCCGGGACAGATACGCAGTATTTT.

V gene TRBV3-1 combines with J gene TRBJ1-2; D remains unclear. V lost 6 bases to trimming and J lost 3 bases, with 11 bases between them. This CDR3 has 13 amino acids. CDR1 and CDR2 from the germline V gene are LGHDT and YNNKEL (reference sequence). The CDR3, as DNA: TGTGCCAGCAGAAACCGTGGGGACTATGGCTACACCTTC. Encoded protein: CASRNRGDYGYTF.

This clonotype was detected only a few times. The chain has TRBV29-1 and TRBJ2-5; 8 nucleotides match TRBD1. V shed 6 bases, J shed 4 bases, and the junction held 7 bases outside the gene matches. Germline assignment: CDR1 SQVTM and CDR2 ANQGSEA. The CDR3 sequence is 13 residues long. The CDR3 spells CSVTGAALETQYF. In DNA, the CDR3 is TGCAGCGTGACAGGGGCCGCCCTAGAGACCCAGTACTTC. Combining the CDR3 with reference TRBV29-1 and TRBJ2-5 gives the whole variable domain SAVISQKPSRDICQRGTSLTIQCQVDSQVTMMFWYRQQPGQSLTLIATANQGSEATYESGFVIDKFPISRPNLTFSTLTVSNMSPEDSSIYLCSVTGAALETQYFGPGTRLLVL.

The table lists this clonotype with a few counts. The chain links TRBV7-6 to TRBJ2-5; 8 bases fit TRBD1. The J call is doubtful: the DNA matches TRBJ2-7 better. CDR3 length equals 11 residues. Germline CDR1 and CDR2: SGHVS and FNYEAQ. This CDR3 reads CASRQGDEQYF. The CDR3 bases are TGTGCCAGCAGACAGGGGGACGAGCAGTACTTC.

This clonotype came up a few times. The chain has TRBV5-1 and TRBJ2-7; D uncertain. Germline CDR1 is SGHRS and CDR2 is YFSETQ. CDR3 length: 12 amino acids. Trimming left V 3 bases short and J 0 bases short, with 4 bases between. The CDR3 is CASSSGSYEQYF. DNA for the CDR3: TGCGCCAGCAGCTCCGGCTCCTACGAGCAGTACTTC.

There are a few counts of this clonotype. V usage is TRBV20-1 and J usage is TRBJ2-7; 9 bases align to TRBD2. Germline V CDR1 and CDR2: DFQATT, SNEGSKA (reference sequence). With 7 bases clipped from V and 0 bases from J, the junction kept 10 bases outside the gene matches. The CDR3 spans 15 residues. The CDR3 DNA is TGCAGTGTCCATATAAGCGGGGGGAGCTCCTACGAGCAGTACTTC. Translated: CSVHISGGSSYEQYF.

The chain uses TRBV5-6 and TRBJ2-7; D gene ambiguous. Germline assignment: CDR1 SGHDT and CDR2 YYEEEE. The ends were cut back, 0 bases at V and 7 bases at J, with 8 bases in the middle. The CDR3 is made up of 12 amino acids. CDR3 in amino acids: CASSLGTVEQYF. CDR3 bases: TGTGCCAGCAGCTTGGGAACCGTAGAGCAGTACTTC.

The gene calls are TRBV4-1 and TRBJ2-5; TRBD1 agrees at 11 bases. The J call is doubtful: the DNA matches TRBJ2-7 better. In germline, CDR1 is MGHRA, CDR2 YSYEKL. This CDR3 has 15 residues. The CDR3 here is CASSQWGTGGYEQYF. In nucleotides, the CDR3 is TGCGCCAGCAGCCAATGGGGGACAGGGGGCTACGAGCAGTACTTC.

The chain employs TRBV12-3 or TRBV12-4 and TRBJ2-5; maybe TRBD1 (6 bases). The DNA end is more similar to TRBJ2-7, so the J call may be wrong. The CDR3 loop spans 15 amino acids. CDR3 region: CASTLPGTGIREQYF. In DNA form, the CDR3 reads TGTGCCAGCACCCTCCCCGGAACAGGGATCCGCGAGCAGTACTTC.

The CDR3 region is CASSPAFIKTNEKLFF. In DNA form, the CDR3 reads TGCGCCAGCAGCCCAGCGTTTATTAAAACTAATGAAAAACTGTTTTTT. J is TRBJ1-4 and V is TRBV5-1; D ambiguous. Trimming left V 4 bases short and J 1 base short, with 14 bases between. CDR1 and CDR2 (germline): SGHRS, YFSETQ. The CDR3 is 16 amino acids. Using reference TRBV5-1 and TRBJ1-4 for the parts outside the CDR3, the full variable domain is KAGVTQTPRYLIKTRGQQVTLSCSPISGHRSVSWYQQTPGQGLQFLFEYFSETQRNKGNFPGRFSGRQFSNSRSEMNVSTLELGDSALYLCASSPAFIKTNEKLFFGSGTQLSVL.

The V and J genes are TRBV12-3 or TRBV12-4 and TRBJ1-4, with 8 positions matching TRBD1. The V segment lost 5 bases and the J segment 4 bases; nucleotides outside the gene matches: 6. The CDR3 sequence is 15 residues long. The CDR3 region has the DNA TGTGCCAGCAGTCCGGGACAGGAGCTTAATGAAAAACTGTTTTTT. This translates into CASSPGQELNEKLFF.

This rearrangement joins TRBV3-1 to TRBJ2-2; D is uncertain. The CDR3 is made up of 16 amino acids. Germline CDR1 LGHDT, CDR2 YNNKEL (reference sequence). V lost 4 bases and J 0 bases, leaving 12 bases between the germline ends. CDR3 amino acids: CASSRARSSNTGELFF. DNA for the CDR3: TGTGCCAGCAGCCGCGCCAGAAGCTCGAACACCGGGGAGCTGTTTTTT.

This clonotype was observed a few times. The gene calls are TRBV7-9 and TRBJ2-7, with no clear D. The CDR3 length is 14 residues. CDR1 is SEHNR and CDR2 is FQNEAQ in the germline V gene (reference sequence). V was cut by 2 bases and J by 2 bases, with 10 bases left in between. The CDR3 spells CASSLFNGAYEQYF. CDR3 sequence (DNA): TGTGCCAGCAGCTTATTTAACGGAGCCTACGAGCAGTACTTC.

The chain employs TRBV7-9 and TRBJ2-3, with unresolved D. Germline-derived CDR1 and CDR2 are SEHNR and FQNEAQ (reference sequence). V gave up 5 bases and J gave up 2 bases, with 17 bases separating them. The CDR3 loop spans 16 amino acids. CDR3 residues: CASSDFFGPHTDTQYF. The CDR3, as DNA: TGTGCCAGCAGCGATTTTTTTGGGCCCCACACAGATACGCAGTATTTT.